Below, one T cell receptor (beta chain) is given with its context. TCRdb's table, derived via immunoSEQ multiplex PCR, lists solely in-frame clones and lacks some. The sample consists of more than 60,000 clones, around nine tenths of them appearing once. The data derive from a study of technical replicates of blood from a few donors. The germline V and J ends were trimmed by 4 bases and 1 base, with 12 bases remaining between them. The CDR3 is 15 amino acids. Germline V gene lookup returns CDR1 SGHTA and CDR2 FQGNSA. Material: PBMCs. V and J are TRBV7-2 and TRBJ2-3; perhaps TRBD1 as D (5 bases). This receptor was identified in a human donor in good health. Some clones in this sample may be carry-over from other donors' samples. CDR3 nucleotides: TGTGCCAGCAGCTCTCGTTTAGGGGGCACAGATACGCAGTATTTT. As protein: CASSSRLGGTDTQYF.